The source of this T cell receptor beta chain is a study of blood T cells in healthy people across ages. Looking at the study overall: Template switching captured about one barcoded beta molecule per two T cells.

The authors ran a second PCR of roughly 6 to 11 cycles using a sample-barcoded 5' primer and a J-beta primer mix. Every molecule of cDNA carried a tag from a template-switch adaptor with 12 random nucleotides. TCRdb re-analysed the 5' RACE reads in MiXCR, keeping a single row per CDR3 protein. The data hold more than 650,000 distinct CDR3 sequences, with about a fifth observed a single time. CDR3 length: 14 amino acids. V shed 3 bases, J shed 6 bases, and the junction held 9 bases outside the gene matches. Germline V CDR1 and CDR2: SQVTM, ANQGSEA. This clonotype was counted at least ten times. V is TRBV29-1 and J is TRBJ2-3; 7 bases match TRBD2. The source material was blood. This TCR came from a man in his 70s in good health. CDR3 in amino acids: CSVDGSGTSDTQYF. The CDR3 DNA reads as TGCAGCGTTGACGGAAGCGGGACCAGCGATACGCAGTATTTT.